These T cell receptor beta chains were read from a single sample in a study of CD8+ T cells in alopecia areata. The table came from immunoSEQ multiplex PCR; TCRdb's copy has only in-frame clones and leaves some out. The sample holds over 150,000 clones, 50% to 60% seen once. Sequencing used CD4+ T cells sorted from blood, obtained at week 4, from a patient treated with tofacitinib. The receptors originated from a human donor with alopecia areata. The CDR3 runs from the conserved cysteine through the conserved F or W. Each record gives: V gene, CDR3 length, J gene, D gene, clone size, CDR3 DNA, CDR3 protein. A D gene is named only where the DNA matches it firmly. The size of a clone is reported for some rows only, either as once, few or many, or as a class for expanded clones.

>TRBV13|12|TRBJ1-2|-|-
TGTGCCAGCAGCTTAGGCCCGTGGGGCTACACCTTC
CASSLGPWGYTF
>TRBV9|15|TRBJ1-4|TRBD1|many
TGTGCCAGCAGCGGTGGGGACAGGGTAGGGGAAAAACTGTTTTTT
CASSGGDRVGEKLFF
>TRBV7-9|15|TRBJ2-7|-|many
TGTGCCAGCAGCCCATCCGGGGGTTATTCCTACGAGCAGTACTTC
CASSPSGGYSYEQYF
>TRBV29-1|14|TRBJ2-1|-|-
TGCAGCGTTGAGAGCGGATTCTCCTACAATGAGCAGTTCTTC
CSVESGFSYNEQFF
>TRBV2|17|TRBJ2-3|TRBD2|many
TGTGCCAGCAGCTTACAAACTAGCGGGAGGAGTGCAAATACGCAGTATTTT
CASSLQTSGRSANTQYF
>TRBV30|14|TRBJ1-1|-|once
TGTGCCTGGCGGAATCGCAGGGCGGGCACTGAAGCTTTCTTT
CAWRNRRAGTEAFF
>TRBV30|17|TRBJ2-6|TRBD2|-
TGTGCCTGTACTTCCACTAGCGGGACCTCCGGGGCCAACGTCCTGACTTTC
CACTSTSGTSGANVLTF
>TRBV29-1|14|TRBJ2-7|-|-
TGCAGCGTCCTCGTGGGGACTGCCTCCTACGAGCAGTACTTC
CSVLVGTASYEQYF
>TRBV9|14|TRBJ2-5|TRBD1|-
TGTGCCAGCAGCGTGACAGGGGTGGAAGAGACCCAGTACTTC
CASSVTGVEETQYF
>TRBV2|14|TRBJ2-7|-|few
TGTGCCAGCAGCCAGCTCGGGGCCTCCTACGAGCAGTACTTC
CASSQLGASYEQYF
>TRBV6-5|15|TRBJ2-3|-|-
TGTGCCAGCAGAGCCTCCGGGCACGCCTCAGATACGCAGTATTTT
CASRASGHASDTQYF
>TRBV29-1|8|TRBJ1-1|-|-
TGCAGCGCCACTGAAGCTTTCTTT
CSATEAFF
>TRBV2|12|TRBJ2-1|-|-
TGTGCCAGCAGTCTACTTGACAATGAGCAGTTCTTC
CASSLLDNEQFF
>TRBV9|14|TRBJ2-1|-|-
TGTGCCAGCAGCGTAGTAGGATCCCAAGGGGAGCAGTTCTTC
CASSVVGSQGEQFF
>TRBV7-9|14|TRBJ1-2|-|-
TGTGCCAGCAGCTTAACGGAGAACATCGATGGCTACACCTTC
CASSLTENIDGYTF
>TRBV7-7|15|TRBJ2-2|-|-
TGTGCTAGCAGCTTACAGACAGGCCTCACCGGGGAGCTGTTTTTT
CASSLQTGLTGELFF
>TRBV29-1|16|TRBJ1-2|-|-
TGCAGCGTCGCAGATGCTAAGGGGTACTCTAACTATGGCTACACCTTC
CSVADAKGYSNYGYTF
>TRBV7-9|15|TRBJ2-4|-|-
TGTGCCAGCAGCTTAGTTCGGCCGGGCATCAACATTCAGTACTTC
CASSLVRPGINIQYF
>TRBV29-1|15|TRBJ2-7|TRBD1|-
TGCAGCGTTGAAGATGAACTGACAGGGCAGGGTGAGCAGTACTTC
CSVEDELTGQGEQYF
>TRBV30|15|TRBJ2-1|-|once
TGTGCCTGGGCGCAAAGAGGTGGTTTGGTAGATGAGCAGTTCTTC
CAWAQRGGLVDEQFF
>TRBV7-9|15|TRBJ2-6|-|few
TGTGCCAGCAGCCCGGGACGTACTGGGGCCAACGTCCTGACTTTC
CASSPGRTGANVLTF
>TRBV5-1|14|TRBJ2-4|TRBD1|-
TGCGCCAGCAGTAATTCAGGGACAGAAAACATTCAGTACTTC
CASSNSGTENIQYF
>TRBV4-2|16|TRBJ2-2|TRBD1|-
TGTGCCAGCAGTCCTGGACAGGGGGCCTTTACCGGGGAGCTGTTTTTT
CASSPGQGAFTGELFF
>TRBV5-1|15|TRBJ2-5|-|-
TGCGCCAGCAGCACCACTGGCGGGTTAACAGAGACCCAGTACTTC
CASSTTGGLTETQYF
>TRBV29-1|15|TRBJ1-1|TRBD1|-
TGCAGCGTTGACAAGGGACAGCGAATGAACACTGAAGCTTTCTTT
CSVDKGQRMNTEAFF
>TRBV5-1|15|TRBJ2-7|TRBD2|-
TGCGCCAGCAGCTTGATTTCTAGCGGGAGTTACGAGCAGTACTTC
CASSLISSGSYEQYF
>TRBV7-2|15|TRBJ1-3|-|-
TGTGCCAGCAGCCGCTCGGGGAAAACTGGAAACACCATATATTTT
CASSRSGKTGNTIYF
>TRBV7-3|15|TRBJ2-7|TRBD2|-
TGTGCCAGCAGCTTATTTGGACTAGCAGCGGGCGAGCAGTACTTC
CASSLFGLAAGEQYF
>TRBV30|15|TRBJ2-5|-|-
TGTGCCTGGAAAGTCGGAGGGGGAGGCCAAGAGACCCAGTACTTC
CAWKVGGGGQETQYF
>TRBV11-1|15|TRBJ2-4|TRBD1|few
TGTGCCAGCAGCTTGGGGCAGGACAGGGTGGACATTCAGTACTTC
CASSLGQDRVDIQYF
>TRBV30|15|TRBJ1-1|-|-
TGTGCCTGGAGCCCAGGTGGGACGCGGAACACTGAAGCTTTCTTT
CAWSPGGTRNTEAFF
>TRBV25-1|13|TRBJ1-5|-|-
TGTGCCAGCAGTGTAACGGGGGATCAGCCCCAGCATTTT
CASSVTGDQPQHF
>TRBV25-1|17|TRBJ2-6|-|-
TGTGCCAGCAGCCCCGGGACGGACAACTCTGGGGCCAACGTCCTGACTTTC
CASSPGTDNSGANVLTF